Sequencing of this T cell receptor beta chain was carried out in a study of tumor-infiltrating lymphocytes in oesophageal squamous cell carcinoma. With V trimmed by 5 bases and J by 5 bases, 10 bases remained unmatched. Germline V lookup: CDR1 SGHTA, CDR2 FQGTGA. The CDR3 spans 16 residues. This clonotype was recorded at least ten times. One entry per CDR3 protein, called by TCRdb with MiXCR from the PCR reads. The sample includes 19,000 or so distinct CDR3 sequences, under 40% seen only once; the top ten take over 35%. The sequenced sample consisted of esophageal tumor tissue. The TCR originated in a male donor with esophageal squamous cell carcinoma. This chain joins TRBV7-3 and TRBJ2-5, with 11 bases matching TRBD2. The CDR3 DNA reads TGTGCCAGCAGCGATTCCAGACTAGCGGGATGGGAGACCCAGTACTTC. Its protein is CASSDSRLAGWETQYF.